This TCR beta chain appears in the sequencing data of a study of read filtering for tumor transcriptome and immune sequencing. At the level of the study: Transcriptome libraries were built from DNase-treated RNA. Findings of the study overall: Dropping single-read clonotypes raised IR-seq and RNA-seq shared-clonotype correlation.

The library was built from roughly 400 ng RNA with molecular barcoded adaptors for alpha/delta and beta/gamma chains. TCRdb independently ran MiXCR on the reads; one entry per CDR3 protein. The data show tens of thousands of distinct CDR3 sequences, with roughly a fifth seen just once and 11% to 15% held by the top ten. CDR3 length: 17 amino acids. V was clipped by 4 bases and J by 4 bases; unmatched bases: 16. Per the germline V gene, CDR1 is SGHRS and CDR2 is YFSETQ. This clonotype turned up a few times. Its specificity is not known. The sample taken for sequencing was a population of CD138-negative cells sorted from bone marrow. This TCR came from a donor aged 40 or over with multiple myeloma. The chain is built from TRBV5-1 and TRBJ1-2, with 7 bases that match TRBD1. CDR3 region: CASSRTAGGLAGYGYTF. CDR3 coding DNA: TGCGCCAGCAGCAGGACGGCAGGGGGGCTCGCTGGCTATGGCTACACCTTC.